Each of the 3 T cell receptor beta chains below was sequenced from the same sample in a study of human T cells and chemical hapten exposure. TCRdb called the RACE reads again in MiXCR, with one record for every CDR3 protein. The table records tens of thousands of distinct CDR3 sequences, over 7.5% of them present only once. Documented time point: patch test 1, 2 weeks after DPC sensitization. Treatment in this sample: therapeutic diphenylcyclopropenone sensitization with weekly scalp DPC. Source: whole blood, taken in connection with sensitization to the hapten diphenylcyclopropenone (DPC). The receptors stem from a woman aged 40 to 55 with alopecia areata. Some clones in this sample may be carry-over from other donors' samples.

The V call is TRBV7-2, the J call TRBJ1-4, with 9 positions matching TRBD1. Unmatched junction bases numbered 6, after V lost 6 bases and J lost 7 bases. Germline V gene data show CDR1 as SGHTA and CDR2 as FQGNSA. The CDR3 runs to 14 residues. The CDR3 spells CASSFTGGGEKLFF. In DNA, the CDR3 is TGTGCCAGCAGTTTTACAGGGGGCGGTGAAAAACTGTTTTTT.

The chain recombines TRBV7-9 with TRBJ2-7; D tentatively reads TRBD1 or TRBD2 (5 bases each). The V end lost 6 bases, the J end lost 5 bases, and 14 bases lay between the germline ends. Per germline, CDR1 SEHNR and CDR2 FQNEAQ (reference sequence). CDR3 size: 13 residues. CDR3 residues: CASRQPGTDEQYF. The CDR3, as DNA: TGTGCCAGCAGACAGCCCGGGACGGACGAGCAGTACTTC. The full variable domain, completed using reference TRBV7-9 and TRBJ2-7, is DTGVSQNPRHKITKRGQNVTFRCDPISEHNRLYWYRQTLGQGPEFLTYFQNEAQLEKSRLLSDRFSAERPKGSFSTLEIQRTEQGDSAMYLCASRQPGTDEQYFGPGTRLTVT.

Only a few counts were recorded for this clonotype. The CDR3 region is CASSLRLAGAYEQYF. The CDR3 DNA reads TGTGCCAGCAGCCTAAGGCTAGCGGGGGCCTACGAGCAGTACTTC. The V call is TRBV11-2, the J call TRBJ2-7, with 10 bases matching TRBD2. V shed 5 bases, J shed 2 bases, and the junction held 6 bases outside the gene matches. Germline assignment: CDR1 SGHAT and CDR2 FQNNGV. The CDR3 loop spans 15 amino acids.